A single sample gave rise to the 13 T cell receptor beta chains below, sequenced in a study of OX40 agonist ivuxolimab in advanced cancers. Here immunoSEQ multiplex PCR was the method, and the copy in TCRdb shows in-frame clones only, minus some. The sample includes about 71,000 clones, approximately 89% of them seen just once. The specimen was CD4+ or CD8+ T cells sorted from blood, collected in a trial of the OX40 agonist ivuxolimab. The origin of the receptors is an adult with an advanced solid tumor such as melanoma, head and neck, liver or kidney cancer.

The chain employs TRBV6-1 and TRBJ2-7, with unresolved D. V gave up 3 bases and J gave up 10 bases, with 7 bases separating them. Germline values: CDR1 MNHNS, CDR2 SASEGT. There are 10 residues in the CDR3. This chain's CDR3 is CASSDDLQYF. CDR3 sequence (DNA): TGTGCCAGCAGTGATGATTTACAGTACTTC.

This clone was observed a handful of times. This chain connects TRBV5-1 to TRBJ1-5; no clear D. V was shortened by 0 bases and J by 7 bases, with 8 bases between the two germline ends. The CDR3 extends over 13 amino acids. From germline, CDR1 is SGHRS and CDR2 YFSETQ. DNA for the CDR3: TGCGCCAGCAGCTTGGCCGAGGGACAGCCCCAGCATTTT. Translation: CASSLAEGQPQHF.

V and J are TRBV11-2 and TRBJ2-3, with TRBD1 identical over 8 bases. This CDR3 comprises 15 residues. Germline V gene sequence: CDR1 SGHAT, CDR2 FQNNGV. The trim removed 3 bases at V and 3 bases at J, leaving 5 bases unmatched. CDR3 in DNA: TGTGCCAGCAGCTTTAGGACAGGGTTTACAGATACGCAGTATTTT. Translated, it gives CASSFRTGFTDTQYF.

J is TRBJ2-2 and V is TRBV11-3; D gene uncertain. The CDR3 covers 14 residues. Germline V gene lookup returns CDR1 SGHNT and CDR2 YENEEA. Deletions cut 5 bases from V and 6 bases from J, with 13 bases between. CDR3 nucleotides: TGTGCCAGCAGCCCAGCCGCACGGTCCGGGGAGCTGTTTTTT. This sequence encodes CASSPAARSGELFF.

The chain employs TRBV14 and TRBJ2-7; weak D call: TRBD2 (5 bases). Germline V gene sequence: CDR1 SGHDN, CDR2 FVKESK. The CDR3 consists of 14 residues. V was clipped by 4 bases and J by 2 bases, with 12 bases between them. CDR3 nucleotide sequence: TGTGCCAGCAGCCGAGGACCCGGGACCTACGAGCAGTACTTC. This translates into CASSRGPGTYEQYF.

The V call is TRBV20-1, the J call TRBJ2-7; perhaps TRBD1 as D (8 bases). Trimming cost V 6 bases and J 7 bases, with 13 bases left between them. The CDR3 covers 11 residues. Germline values: CDR1 DFQATT, CDR2 SNEGSKA (reference sequence). CDR3 protein: CSAYRGGEQYF. The DNA of the CDR3 is TGCAGTGCATACAGGGGGGGAGAGCAGTACTTC.

This clone was seen more than once but under ten times. The genes are TRBV4-1 and TRBJ1-5, with 8 bases matching TRBD1. Germline V gene sequence: CDR1 MGHRA, CDR2 YSYEKL. V shed 3 bases, J shed 2 bases, and the junction held 21 bases outside the gene matches. The CDR3 runs to 21 residues. The CDR3, as DNA: TGCGCCAGCAGCCAGACTATACGGGGACAGGTTCGAAATCTAGGCAATCAGCCCCAGCATTTT. Amino acids: CASSQTIRGQVRNLGNQPQHF.

J is TRBJ1-2 and V is TRBV11-1; D is uncertain. The CDR3 sequence is 14 residues long. V shed 5 bases and J shed 4 bases, with 14 bases lying between them. Germline V gene lookup returns CDR1 SGHAT and CDR2 FQDESV (reference sequence). CDR3 nucleotide sequence: TGTGCCAGCAGCCAGGAGCAGTTCGGCTATGGCTACACCTTC. This encodes CASSQEQFGYGYTF.

V and J are TRBV15 and TRBJ2-2; possibly TRBD1 or TRBD2 for D (5 bases each). This CDR3 region has 15 residues. Germline lookup yields CDR1 LNHNV and CDR2 YYDKDF (reference sequence). The V and J ends lost 3 bases and 5 bases respectively, with 13 bases between them. For the CDR3, the DNA is TGTGCCACCAGCAGCGTTGGGACCCAAACCGGGGAGCTGTTTTTT. Translated, it gives CATSSVGTQTGELFF. Combining the CDR3 with reference TRBV15 and TRBJ2-2 gives the whole variable domain DAMVIQNPRYQVTQFGKPVTLSCSQTLNHNVMYWYQQKSSQAPKLLFHYYDKDFNNEADTPDNFQSRRPNTSFCFLDIRSPGLGDTAMYLCATSSVGTQTGELFFGEGSRLTVL.

This chain uses TRBV7-2 with TRBJ1-5, with D possibly TRBD1 on 6 matching bases. The CDR3 totals 13 residues. Trimming stripped 3 bases from V and 4 bases from J, with 7 bases between. Germline loops: CDR1 SGHTA, CDR2 FQGNSA. The CDR3 region is CASSLDRNQPQHF. The CDR3 DNA reads as TGTGCCAGCAGCTTGGACAGAAATCAGCCCCAGCATTTT.

This rearrangement joins TRBV11-3 to TRBJ2-3, with 8 bases aligning to TRBD2. CDR1 and CDR2 (germline): SGHNT, YENEEA. Germline trimming cut 4 bases from V and 1 base from J; bases unmatched to any gene: 4. The CDR3 is made up of 15 amino acids. CDR3 sequence: CASSSATSGTDTQYF. CDR3 sequence (DNA): TGTGCCAGCAGCTCAGCGACTAGCGGCACAGATACGCAGTATTTT.

This clone occurred once. The chain is built from TRBV19 and TRBJ2-7; D perhaps matches TRBD1 (5 bases). CDR1 is LNHDA and CDR2 is SQIVND in the germline V gene (reference sequence). The V gene lost 5 bases and the J gene lost 4 bases, with 9 bases spanning the gap. The CDR3 has 12 amino acids. This chain's CDR3 is CASSADRYEQYF. The DNA of the CDR3 is TGTGCCAGTAGTGCAGACAGATACGAGCAGTACTTC.

The chain is built from TRBV2 and TRBJ1-1; 7 bases agree with TRBD1. The trim removed 5 bases at V and 3 bases at J, leaving 6 bases unmatched. Germline assignment: CDR1 SNHLY and CDR2 FYNNEI. This CDR3 contains 14 residues. CDR3 nucleotide sequence: TGTGCCAGCAGTCCCGGACAGGCCCACACTGAAGCTTTCTTT. Translation gives CASSPGQAHTEAFF.